Given below is one T cell receptor beta chain in context. Antigen specificity is unknown. The data were taken from a study of cytomegalovirus exposure and HLA in healthy donors. Regarding the study as a whole: A cluster of highly shared sequence variants was likely a sequencing artifact. Reports described diagnosis of cytomegalovirus status by the classifier as highly specific and sensitive.

60 Vbeta and 13 Jbeta primers were used in PCR. Sequencing was performed with immunoSEQ multiplex PCR; in TCRdb, only in-frame clones are kept and a portion is missing. The sample contains 100,000 to 130,000 clones, approximately 81% of which appear only once. The sequenced sample consisted of PBMCs. This receptor was taken from a man aged 25-40 years in good health and CMV-seronegative.

Here the CDR3 reads CAISEGLAPYEQYF. In DNA form, the CDR3 reads TGTGCCATCAGTGAAGGTTTAGCCCCCTACGAGCAGTACTTC. The chain couples TRBV10-3 to TRBJ2-7; D gene unclear. Germline-derived CDR1 and CDR2 are ENHRY and SYGVKD. The CDR3 totals 14 residues. Trimming left V 3 bases short and J 2 bases short, with 11 bases between.